This TCR beta chain originates from a study of cytomegalovirus exposure and HLA in healthy donors. The CDR3 length is 15 residues. V lost 1 base, J lost 2 bases, and 3 bases stayed unmatched. Germline CDR1 SGHRS, CDR2 YFSETQ. The table came from immunoSEQ multiplex PCR; TCRdb's copy has only in-frame clones and leaves some out. The sample contains approximately 100,000 clones, approximately 93% of which appear only once. J is TRBJ2-1 and V is TRBV5-1, with 7 bases matching TRBD2. Specimen: PBMCs. The clonotype comes from a woman aged 25 to 39 in good health and CMV-seropositive. CDR3 DNA: TGCGCCAGCAGCTTGACCGGGACTACCTACAATGAGCAGTTCTTC. Translation: CASSLTGTTYNEQFF.